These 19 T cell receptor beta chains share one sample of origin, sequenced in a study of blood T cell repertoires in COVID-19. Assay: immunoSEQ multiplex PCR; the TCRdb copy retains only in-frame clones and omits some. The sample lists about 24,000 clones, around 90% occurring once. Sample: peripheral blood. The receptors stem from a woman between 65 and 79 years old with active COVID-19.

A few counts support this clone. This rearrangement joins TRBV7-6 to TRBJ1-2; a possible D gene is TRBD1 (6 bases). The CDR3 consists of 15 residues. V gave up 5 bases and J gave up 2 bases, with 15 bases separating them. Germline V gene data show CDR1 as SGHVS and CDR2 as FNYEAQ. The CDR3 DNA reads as TGTGCCAGCAGCACCACAGGGAGTAAGAACTATGGCTACACCTTC. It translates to CASSTTGSKNYGYTF.

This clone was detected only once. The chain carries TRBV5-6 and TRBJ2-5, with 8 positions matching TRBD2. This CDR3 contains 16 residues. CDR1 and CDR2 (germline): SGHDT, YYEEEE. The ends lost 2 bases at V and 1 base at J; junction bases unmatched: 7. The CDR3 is CASSLLGSGVQETQYF. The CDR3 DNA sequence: TGTGCCAGCAGCTTACTCGGTAGCGGGGTCCAAGAGACCCAGTACTTC. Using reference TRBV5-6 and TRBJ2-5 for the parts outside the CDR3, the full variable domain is DAGVTQSPTHLIKTRGQQVTLRCSPKSGHDTVSWYQQALGQGPQFIFQYYEEEERQRGNFPDRFSGHQFPNYSSELNVNALLLGDSALYLCASSLLGSGVQETQYFGPGTRLLVL.

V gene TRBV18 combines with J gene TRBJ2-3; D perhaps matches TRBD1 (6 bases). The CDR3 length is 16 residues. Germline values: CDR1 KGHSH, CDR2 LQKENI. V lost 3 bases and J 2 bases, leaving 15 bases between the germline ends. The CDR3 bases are TGTGCCAGCTCACCGCAGGCACAGGGTAACACAGATACGCAGTATTTT. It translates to CASSPQAQGNTDTQYF.

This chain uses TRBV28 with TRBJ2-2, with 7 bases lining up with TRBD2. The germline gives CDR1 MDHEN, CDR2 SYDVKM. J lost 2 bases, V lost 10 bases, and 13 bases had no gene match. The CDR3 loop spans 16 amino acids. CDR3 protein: CATKGSSGANTGELFF. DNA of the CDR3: TGTGCCACTAAGGGATCGAGCGGGGCTAACACCGGGGAGCTGTTTTTT.

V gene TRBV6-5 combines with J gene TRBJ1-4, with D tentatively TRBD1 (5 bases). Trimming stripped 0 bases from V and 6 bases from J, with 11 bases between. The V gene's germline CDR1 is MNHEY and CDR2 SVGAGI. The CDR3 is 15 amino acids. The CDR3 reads CASSYSGRDHEKLFF. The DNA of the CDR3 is TGTGCCAGCAGTTACTCGGGCAGGGATCATGAAAAACTGTTTTTT.

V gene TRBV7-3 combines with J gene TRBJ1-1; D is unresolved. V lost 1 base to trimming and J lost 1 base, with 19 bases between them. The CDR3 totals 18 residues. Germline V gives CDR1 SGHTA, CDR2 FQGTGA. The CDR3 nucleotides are TGTGCCAGCAGCTTAAATTCCCCGGGTCAGTTATCGAACACTGAAGCTTTCTTT. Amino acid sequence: CASSLNSPGQLSNTEAFF.

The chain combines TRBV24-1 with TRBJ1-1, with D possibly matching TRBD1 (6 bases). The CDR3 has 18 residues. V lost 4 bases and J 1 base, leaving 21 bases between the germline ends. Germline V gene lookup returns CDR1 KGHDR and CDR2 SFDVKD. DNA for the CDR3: TGTGCCACCAGTGACGGTCCCCGGACAGACCAGGGGAACACTGAAGCTTTCTTT. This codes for CATSDGPRTDQGNTEAFF.

CDR3 coding DNA: TGTGCCAGCAGCTCAACAGGGGTGGATACGCAGTATTTT. Its protein product is CASSSTGVDTQYF. The gene calls are TRBV5-4 and TRBJ2-3, with 7 bases aligning to TRBD1. The CDR3 consists of 13 residues. Germline CDR1 reads SGHNT; CDR2 reads YYREEE (reference sequence). V shed 3 bases, J shed 6 bases, and the junction held 4 bases outside the gene matches.

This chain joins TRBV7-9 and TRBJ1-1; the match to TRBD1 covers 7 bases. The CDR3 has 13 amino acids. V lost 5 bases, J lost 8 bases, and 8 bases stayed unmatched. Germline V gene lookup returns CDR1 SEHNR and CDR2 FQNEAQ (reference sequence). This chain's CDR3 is CASSRGQSREAFF. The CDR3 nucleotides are TGTGCCAGCAGCCGGGGACAGTCAAGGGAAGCTTTCTTT.

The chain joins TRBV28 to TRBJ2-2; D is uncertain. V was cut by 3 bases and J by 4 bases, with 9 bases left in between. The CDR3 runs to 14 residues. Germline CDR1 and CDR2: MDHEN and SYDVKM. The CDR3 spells CASSLVGVTGELFF. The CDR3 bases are TGTGCCAGCAGTTTGGTCGGTGTCACCGGGGAGCTGTTTTTT. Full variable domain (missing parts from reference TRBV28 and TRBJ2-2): DVKVTQSSRYLVKRTGEKVFLECVQDMDHENMFWYRQDPGLGLRLIYFSYDVKMKEKGDIPEGYSVSREKKERFSLILESASTNQTSMYLCASSLVGVTGELFFGEGSRLTVL.

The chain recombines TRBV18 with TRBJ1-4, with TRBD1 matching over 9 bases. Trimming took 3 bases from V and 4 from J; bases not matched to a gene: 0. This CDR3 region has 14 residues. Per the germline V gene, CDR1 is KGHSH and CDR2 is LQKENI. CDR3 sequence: CASSPGQGNEKLFF. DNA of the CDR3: TGTGCCAGCTCACCGGGACAGGGTAATGAAAAACTGTTTTTT. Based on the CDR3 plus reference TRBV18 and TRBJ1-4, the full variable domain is NAGVMQNPRHLVRRRGQEARLRCSPMKGHSHVYWYRQLPEEGLKFMVYLQKENIIDESGMPKERFSAEFPKEGPSILRIQQVVRGDSAAYFCASSPGQGNEKLFFGSGTQLSVL.

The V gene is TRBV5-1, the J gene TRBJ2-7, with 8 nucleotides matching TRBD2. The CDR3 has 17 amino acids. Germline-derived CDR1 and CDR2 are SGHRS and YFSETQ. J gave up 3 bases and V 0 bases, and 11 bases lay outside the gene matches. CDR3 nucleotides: TGCGCCAGCAGCTTGGAACGGGGCGGGGGGCAATACTACGAGCAGTACTTC. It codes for CASSLERGGGQYYEQYF.

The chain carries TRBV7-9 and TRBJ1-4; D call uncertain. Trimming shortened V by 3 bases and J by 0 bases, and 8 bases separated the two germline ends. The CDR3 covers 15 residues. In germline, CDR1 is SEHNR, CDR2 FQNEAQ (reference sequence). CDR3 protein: CASSFWSATNEKLFF. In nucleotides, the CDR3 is TGTGCCAGCAGCTTTTGGAGTGCAACTAATGAAAAACTGTTTTTT.

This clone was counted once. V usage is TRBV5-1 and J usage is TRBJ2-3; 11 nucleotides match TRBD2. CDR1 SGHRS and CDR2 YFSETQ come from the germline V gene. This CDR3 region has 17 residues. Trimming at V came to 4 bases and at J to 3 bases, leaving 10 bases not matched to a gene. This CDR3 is CASSPHLAGGPTDTQYF. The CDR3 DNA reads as TGCGCCAGCAGCCCCCACTTAGCGGGGGGGCCGACAGATACGCAGTATTTT.

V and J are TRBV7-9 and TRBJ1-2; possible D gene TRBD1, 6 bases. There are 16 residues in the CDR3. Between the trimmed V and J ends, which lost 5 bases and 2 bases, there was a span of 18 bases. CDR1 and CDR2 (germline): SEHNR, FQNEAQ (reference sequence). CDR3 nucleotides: TGTGCCAGCAGCCGCGGTACCGCGGGGGCGAACTATGGCTACACCTTC. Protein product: CASSRGTAGANYGYTF.

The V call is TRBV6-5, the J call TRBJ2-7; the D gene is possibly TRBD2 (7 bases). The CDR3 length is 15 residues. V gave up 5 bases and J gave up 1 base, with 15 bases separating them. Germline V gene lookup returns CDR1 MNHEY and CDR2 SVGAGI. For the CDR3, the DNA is TGTGCCAGCAGTCGGGGGGCCTATACTTCCTACGAGCAGTACTTC. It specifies CASSRGAYTSYEQYF.

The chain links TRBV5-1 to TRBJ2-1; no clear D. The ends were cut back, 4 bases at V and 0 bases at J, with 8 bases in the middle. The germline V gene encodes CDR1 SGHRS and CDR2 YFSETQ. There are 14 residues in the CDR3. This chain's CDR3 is CASSHPSSYNEQFF. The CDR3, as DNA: TGCGCCAGCAGCCACCCTAGCTCCTACAATGAGCAGTTCTTC. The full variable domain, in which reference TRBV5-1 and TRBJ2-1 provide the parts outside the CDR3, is KAGVTQTPRYLIKTRGQQVTLSCSPISGHRSVSWYQQTPGQGLQFLFEYFSETQRNKGNFPGRFSGRQFSNSRSEMNVSTLELGDSALYLCASSHPSSYNEQFFGPGTRLTVL.

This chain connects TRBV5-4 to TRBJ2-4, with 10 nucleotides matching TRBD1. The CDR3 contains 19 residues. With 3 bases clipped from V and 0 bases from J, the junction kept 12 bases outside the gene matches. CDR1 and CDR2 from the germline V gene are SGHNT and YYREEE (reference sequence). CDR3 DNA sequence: TGTGCCAGCAGCTACTCGGGACAGGGGACGACCTTAGCCAAAAACATTCAGTACTTC. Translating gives CASSYSGQGTTLAKNIQYF.

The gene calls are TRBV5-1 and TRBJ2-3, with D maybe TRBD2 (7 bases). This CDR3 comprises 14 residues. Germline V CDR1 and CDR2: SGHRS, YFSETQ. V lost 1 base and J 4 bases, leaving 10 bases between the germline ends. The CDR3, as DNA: TGCGCCAGCAGCTTGAGGGGGGGAGCAGATACGCAGTATTTT. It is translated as CASSLRGGADTQYF.